What follows is one T cell receptor beta chain and its context. Its antigen specificity is not known. Per-base quality was not reported, and no clone a single base away is much larger than it. The data derive from a study of blood T cells in healthy people across ages (dated by TCRdb to 2013 to 2016). Notes on the research overall: In model experiments, roughly one uniquely barcoded TCR beta cDNA molecule per two T cells was captured by template switching. Age-related changes in TCR beta repertoire diversity were measured in the study by deep sequencing normalized with unique cDNA molecular identifiers. To avoid experimental bias, donors of different ages were spread randomly across the sequencing lanes. For two donors (one aged 18 to 30 and one aged 80 or older), the study analyzed two additional independent replicas of 1 million unique cDNA reads from the same blood draw. Four age groups were formed from the donors: young (average approximately 17 years), middle-aged (approximately 40), aged (approximately 60) and long-lived (more than 75). What the authors observed across the whole study: There was a strong correlation between observed TCR beta diversity and the percentage of naive T cells measured by flow cytometry. As age increased, observed TCR beta diversity per million T cells dropped in a roughly linear way, and a significant reduction was already evident by age 40. Estimates of total diversity based on one million sequenced T cells were considered lower bounds and underestimates. Compared with the aged group, more naive CD4+ T cells, fewer expanded clones and increased TCR diversity were shown by the long-lived group, suggesting age selection. Bulk unsorted PBMC profiling prevented conclusive comparison of naive and antigen-experienced compartments. Donor CMV infection status was unknown, potentially confounding age-related changes in expanded clonotypes.

Library preparation used 5' RACE. Sequencing instrument: Illumina HiSeq 2500. A second PCR of about 6 to 11 cycles was run with a J-beta primer mix and a sample-barcoded 5' primer. Each TCR beta cDNA molecule received a unique molecular identifier from a template-switch 5' adaptor carrying 12 random nucleotides. Each sample yielded at least 2.5 million CDR3-containing paired-end reads. First-strand cDNA was synthesized from all RNA with the Mint cDNA synthesis kit, primed by a TRBC-specific oligonucleotide. All cDNA was treated with uracil-DNA glycosylase and then went through a first 18-cycle PCR with the universal primers M1SS and BC2_uni_R. In the source study's methods: For normalization, 1 million high-quality reads, each with a distinct molecular identifier, were randomly selected from each sample. Reads sharing molecular identifiers were discarded rather than binned into consensus sequences. MiTCR, set to a Q25 quality threshold and the strictest error-elimination algorithm, was used for CDR3 identification, clonotype clustering and error correction. A nonparametric unseen species model with Euler transformation was used to estimate a lower bound on total TCR beta diversity. TCRdb redid the processing of the public reads, applying fastp at Q25 and MiXCR, and retained in-frame beta chains. Merged by CDR3 protein, the rows form single entries marked with the most common genes and DNA. These V and J calls originate from TCRdb's pipeline instead of the authors' own analysis. The sample contains 1.5 million to 2 million distinct CDR3 sequences, around half of them found a single time. The ten largest clones capture roughly 2% of the sample.

The roughly 39 donors, aged about 6 to 95 years, were systemically healthy Caucasian individuals from Russia. Roughly 10 milliliters of peripheral blood were collected from each donor into EDTA-treated Vacutainer tubes. Ficoll-Paque density-gradient centrifugation was used to isolate PBMCs, with at least 7 million per sample. Trizol reagent was used to extract total RNA from PBMCs, with at least 5.5 micrograms per sample. Naive CD45RAhigh/CD27high T cell percentages were measured by flow cytometry on a PBMC aliquot from every donor. Looking up the germline V gene (reference sequence) yields CDR1 DFQATT and CDR2 SNEGSKA. Spanning cysteine to phenylalanine, the CDR3 consists of 14 amino acids. Only the CDR3 portion is preserved as DNA: 42 bases, with reading frame beginning at the first base. Germline trimming amounts to 5 bases on V and 5 bases on J, with 10 as the count of junction bases outside the gene matches.

The sequence was obtained from a woman between 40 and 50 years old in good health. The chain links TRBV20-1 with TRBJ1-2, with 8 central nucleotides matching TRBD1. The source material was blood. The CDR3 in this case is CSALPTGDRYGYTF. The DNA sequence is given as TGCAGTGCTCTTCCGACAGGGGATAGGTATGGCTACACCTTC.